The clone carrying this T cell receptor (beta chain) was seen at least ten times. V shed 5 bases and J 7 bases; nucleotides not matched to a gene: 4. Germline V gene lookup returns CDR1 MNHGY and CDR2 SAAAGT. The CDR3 loop spans 12 amino acids. Using immunoSEQ multiplex PCR, the repertoire was profiled, and TCRdb retains in-frame clones only, with some absent. The sample includes approximately 35,000 clones, roughly 36% of them seen just once. This entry is derived from a study of PD-L1 blockade in urothelial cancer. Across the whole study: At some point between 2012 and 2014, patients got going on atezolizumab, taking 1,200 mg intravenously every 3 weeks. Median T cell count in tumor samples was fewer than 1,500.

The receptor's source is a man aged 55 to 69 with urothelial cancer. V gene TRBV6-8 combines with J gene TRBJ1-1; 7 bases align to TRBD1. Material: tumor tissue, obtained before atezolizumab (anti-PD-L1) treatment. The CDR3 sequence: CASSPRTGEAFF. CDR3 nucleotides: TGTGCCAGCAGTCCTCGGACAGGTGAAGCTTTCTTT.